A selection of T cell receptor beta chains follows, all from one sample in a study of CD8+CD57+ T cells in acquired aplastic anemia. TCRdb reanalysed the reads using MiXCR and keeps one entry per CDR3 protein. The sample lists around 200,000 distinct CDR3 sequences; around 45% were seen once. Sequences were obtained from sorted CD4+, CD8+, or CD8+CD57+ T cells (not recorded which) from PBMCs. Every receptor here comes from a human donor with aplastic anemia. CDR3s include the opening cysteine and the closing phenylalanine or tryptophan. The order of the fields is J gene, D gene, clone size, V gene, CDR3 DNA, CDR3 protein. D genes are given only for firm matches. The size field is filled for only some rows; it gives once, few, many or a size class.

>TRBJ2-3|TRBD2|NA|TRBV2
TGTGCCAGCAGTGGGGGACTAGCGGGGGGCCGGCCAAAAGACCGAGATACGCAGTATTTT
CASSGGLAGGRPKDRDTQYF
>TRBJ2-3|NA|NA|TRBV7-6
TGTGCCAGCAGCCAAGTGGGAGATACGCAGTATTTT
CASSQVGDTQYF
>TRBJ2-3|TRBD1|NA|TRBV7-8
TGTGCCAGCAGCTTAAGACAGGGGGAAACGGATACGCAGTATTTT
CASSLRQGETDTQYF
>TRBJ2-1|NA|NA|TRBV20-1
TGCAGTGCTAGAGGCACCCATTACGATGAGCAGTTCTTC
CSARGTHYDEQFF
>TRBJ1-4|NA|NA|TRBV5-5
TGTGCCAGCAGCTTGGCCTACCAGGGGATGAATGAAAAACTGTTTTTT
CASSLAYQGMNEKLFF
>TRBJ2-3|NA|many|TRBV7-2
TGTGCCAGCAGCTTAGCACCAGTATTTAGCACAGATACGCAGTATTTT
CASSLAPVFSTDTQYF
>TRBJ2-3|TRBD2|many|TRBV7-2
TGTGCCAGCAGCCTAGGGAGGGAAGATACGCAGTATTTT
CASSLGREDTQYF
>TRBJ2-3|TRBD2|NA|TRBV11-3
TGTGCCAGCAGCCCGCGGGGGGACACAGATACGCAGTATTTT
CASSPRGDTDTQYF
>TRBJ2-1|NA|many|TRBV19
TGTGCCAGTAGTCCACCCCAGGCCCCCGGGCAGTTCTTC
CASSPPQAPGQFF
>TRBJ1-6|TRBD1|few|TRBV2
TGTGCCAGCAGGGGGACAGCTAATAATTCACCCCTCCACTTT
CASRGTANNSPLHF
>TRBJ1-2|TRBD1|NA|TRBV5-1
TGCGCCAGCAGCTCACTAAAAACAGGGGAGAGTAGGAAGGACTATGGCTACACCTTC
CASSSLKTGESRKDYGYTF
>TRBJ1-2|NA|NA|TRBV2
TGTGCCAGCAGTGAGCCCCGGGGCGCGAAGGGCTACACCTTC
CASSEPRGAKGYTF
>TRBJ2-3|TRBD2|many|TRBV7-3
TGTGCCAGCAGCCGCGGCCCCACTAGCGGGAGTGCAGATACGCAGTATTTT
CASSRGPTSGSADTQYF
>TRBJ1-3|NA|many|TRBV6-1
TGTGCCAGCAGTGACCAACAGTCTGGAAACACCATATATTTT
CASSDQQSGNTIYF
>TRBJ2-7|NA|NA|TRBV29-1
TGCAGCTTCAGTCCTGGGGAGTCCTACGAGCAGTACTTC
CSFSPGESYEQYF
>TRBJ1-2|NA|NA|TRBV25-1
TGTGCCAGCAGTGATCACGATTCTGGCTACACCTTC
CASSDHDSGYTF
>TRBJ2-7|NA|NA|TRBV5-6
TGTGCCAGCAGCTTAGAGGCTCTTGCCTACGAGCAGTACTTC
CASSLEALAYEQYF
>TRBJ2-7|TRBD2|NA|TRBV19
TGTGCCACCGGGACTAGCGGCGCCTACGAGCAGTACTTC
CATGTSGAYEQYF
>TRBJ2-1|NA|NA|TRBV7-3
TGTGCCAGCAGCTTATCCCAGCGGAGATACAATGAGCAGTTCTTC
CASSLSQRRYNEQFF
>TRBJ2-5|NA|NA|TRBV20-1
TGCAGTGCTAGAATGCTAGCAGAGACCCAGTACTTC
CSARMLAETQYF
>TRBJ2-1|NA|NA|TRBV25-1
TGTGCCAGCAGTGAGTTCGTAGTCTCCTCCAACAATGAGCAGTTCTTC
CASSEFVVSSNNEQFF
>TRBJ1-2|NA|NA|TRBV20-1
TGCAGTGCTAGAGGACGTGGGGGGTATGACTATGGCTACACCTTC
CSARGRGGYDYGYTF
>TRBJ1-2|TRBD1|NA|TRBV19
TGTGCCAGTAGTATAGATCGGGACAGGGGCTATGGCTACACCTTC
CASSIDRDRGYGYTF
>TRBJ1-5|TRBD1|many|TRBV6-2/TRBV6-3
TGTGCCAGCAGTCCATCTCGACAGGGCCAGCATTTT
CASSPSRQGQHF